One and the same sample provided the 8 T cell receptor beta chains below, sequenced in a study of blood T cells in healthy people across ages. Combining a sample-barcoded 5' primer with a J-beta primer mix, a second PCR ran for roughly 7 to 12 cycles. A single record per CDR3 protein comes from TCRdb applying MiXCR to the 5' RACE reads. The table lists 1.2 million to 1.5 million distinct CDR3 sequences, approximately 59% of them singletons. Sequences were obtained from blood. These receptors originate from a man aged 18-30 years in good health.

The rearrangement joins TRBV20-1 to TRBJ2-1; D ambiguous. The CDR3 has 13 residues. From germline, CDR1 is DFQATT and CDR2 SNEGSKA (reference sequence). Between the trimmed V and J ends, which lost 7 bases and 8 bases, there was a span of 18 bases. The CDR3 coding sequence is TGCAGTGTCTCGACTCCCTCCGACCATGAGCAGTTCTTC. Protein: CSVSTPSDHEQFF.

This chain joins TRBV28 and TRBJ2-7; D is possibly TRBD1 (5 bases). The CDR3 has 13 amino acids. Germline V gene lookup returns CDR1 MDHEN and CDR2 SYDVKM. V lost 7 bases, J lost 6 bases, and 16 bases lay in between. The CDR3 spells CASTLGRGGEQYF. DNA of the CDR3: TGTGCCAGCACCCTAGGTAGGGGTGGCGAGCAGTACTTC.

The V call is TRBV12-3 or TRBV12-4, the J call TRBJ2-1, with D possibly called TRBD1 or TRBD2 (5 bases each). Trimming removed 2 bases from V and 7 bases from J, with 24 bases in between. This CDR3 region has 18 residues. CDR3 nucleotide sequence: TGTGCCAGCAGTTTACCGGGTTCGTGGGGACCTGTGGAGAATGAGCAGTTCTTC. Amino acid sequence: CASSLPGSWGPVENEQFF.

CDR3 sequence (DNA): TGTGCCAGCAGCCCCAGGGTACAGGGGGGCTACAATGAGCAGTTCTTC. Protein: CASSPRVQGGYNEQFF. V usage is TRBV11-3 and J usage is TRBJ2-1, with TRBD1 matching 8 bases. The CDR3 is 16 amino acids. V shed 5 bases and J 3 bases; nucleotides not matched to a gene: 9. Per germline, CDR1 SGHNT and CDR2 YENEEA.

This clonotype was observed a few times. J is TRBJ1-2 and V is TRBV29-1; 8 bases match TRBD1. This CDR3 is built from 12 residues. Germline CDR1 is SQVTM and CDR2 is ANQGSEA. Unmatched junction bases numbered 6, after V lost 7 bases and J lost 5 bases. The CDR3 DNA sequence: TGCAGCGCTAAGGACAGGGATTATGGCTACACCTTC. It translates to CSAKDRDYGYTF. Full variable domain (outside the CDR3, taken from reference TRBV29-1 and TRBJ1-2): SAVISQKPSRDICQRGTSLTIQCQVDSQVTMMFWYRQQPGQSLTLIATANQGSEATYESGFVIDKFPISRPNLTFSTLTVSNMSPEDSSIYLCSAKDRDYGYTFGSGTRLTVV.

This clonotype was seen a handful of times. The rearrangement links TRBV29-1 to TRBJ2-1; D is ambiguous. Germline V CDR1 and CDR2: SQVTM, ANQGSEA. CDR3 length equals 11 residues. Trimming took off 3 bases at V and 6 bases at J, with 6 bases between the two ends. CDR3 bases: TGCAGCGTTGATGGTAGCAATGAGCAGTTCTTC. It specifies CSVDGSNEQFF.

The rearrangement links TRBV6-2 or TRBV6-3 to TRBJ2-1; D is perhaps TRBD1 (6 bases). The CDR3 sequence is 14 residues long. Trimming removed 5 bases from V and 7 bases from J, with 15 bases in between. In germline, CDR1 is MNHEY, CDR2 SVGEGT. The CDR3, as DNA: TGTGCCAGCAGTAACACAGGGTCTCCGAATGAGCAGTTCTTC. This translates into CASSNTGSPNEQFF.

The V and J genes are TRBV4-3 and TRBJ1-6; tentatively, D is TRBD1 (6 bases). Per germline, CDR1 LGHNA and CDR2 YSLEER. V was shortened by 0 bases and J by 6 bases, with 18 bases between the two germline ends. The CDR3 is made up of 18 amino acids. CDR3 residues: CASSQDLDKGGFNSPLHF. Here the CDR3 DNA reads TGCGCCAGCAGCCAAGATCTCGATAAGGGGGGTTTTAATTCACCCCTCCACTTT.